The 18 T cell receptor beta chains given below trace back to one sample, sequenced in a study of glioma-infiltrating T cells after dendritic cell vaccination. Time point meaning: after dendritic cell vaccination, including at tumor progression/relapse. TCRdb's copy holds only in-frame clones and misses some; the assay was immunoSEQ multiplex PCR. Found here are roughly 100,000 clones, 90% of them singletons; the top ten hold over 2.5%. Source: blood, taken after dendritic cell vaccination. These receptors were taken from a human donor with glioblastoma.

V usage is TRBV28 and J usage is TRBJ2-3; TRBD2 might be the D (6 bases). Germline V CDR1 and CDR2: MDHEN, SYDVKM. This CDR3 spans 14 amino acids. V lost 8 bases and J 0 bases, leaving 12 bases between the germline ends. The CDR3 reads CASWGLESTDTQYF. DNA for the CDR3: TGTGCCAGCTGGGGACTGGAAAGCACAGATACGCAGTATTTT.

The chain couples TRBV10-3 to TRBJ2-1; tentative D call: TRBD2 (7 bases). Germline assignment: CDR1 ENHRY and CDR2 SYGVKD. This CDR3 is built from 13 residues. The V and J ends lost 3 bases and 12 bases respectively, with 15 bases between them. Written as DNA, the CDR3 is TGTGCCATCAGTGACCAGCGGAGGGGGGGGCAGTTCTTC. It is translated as CAISDQRRGGQFF.

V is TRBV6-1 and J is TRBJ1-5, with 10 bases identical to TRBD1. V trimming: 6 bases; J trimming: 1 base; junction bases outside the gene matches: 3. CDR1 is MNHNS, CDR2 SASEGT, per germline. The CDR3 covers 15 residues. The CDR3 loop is CASRQGQGSNQPQHF. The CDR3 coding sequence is TGTGCCAGCAGACAGGGACAGGGGAGCAATCAGCCCCAGCATTTT.

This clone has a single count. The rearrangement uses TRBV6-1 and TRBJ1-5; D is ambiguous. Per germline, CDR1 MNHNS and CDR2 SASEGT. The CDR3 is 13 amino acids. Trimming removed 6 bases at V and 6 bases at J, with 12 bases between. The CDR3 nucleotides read TGTGCCAGCAGGGAGTTTGCAGCTCAGCCCCAGCATTTT. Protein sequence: CASREFAAQPQHF.

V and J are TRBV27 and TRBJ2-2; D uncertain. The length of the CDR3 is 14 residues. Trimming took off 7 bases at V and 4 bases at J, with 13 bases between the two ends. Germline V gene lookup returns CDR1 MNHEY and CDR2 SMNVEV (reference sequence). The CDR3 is CASIARGGTGELFF. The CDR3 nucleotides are TGTGCCAGCATAGCTCGAGGCGGCACCGGGGAGCTGTTTTTT.

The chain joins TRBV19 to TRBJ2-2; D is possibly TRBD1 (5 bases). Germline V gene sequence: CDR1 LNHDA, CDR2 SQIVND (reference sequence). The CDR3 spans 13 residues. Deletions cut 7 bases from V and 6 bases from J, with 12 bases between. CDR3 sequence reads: CASKGRAAGELFF. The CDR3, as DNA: TGTGCCAGTAAAGGCAGGGCTGCCGGGGAGCTGTTTTTT.

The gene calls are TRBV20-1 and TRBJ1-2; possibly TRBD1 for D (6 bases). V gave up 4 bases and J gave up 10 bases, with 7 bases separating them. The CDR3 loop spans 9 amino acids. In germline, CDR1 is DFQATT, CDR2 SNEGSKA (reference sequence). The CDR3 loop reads CSATGVYTF. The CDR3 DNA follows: TGCAGTGCTACAGGGGTCTACACCTTC.

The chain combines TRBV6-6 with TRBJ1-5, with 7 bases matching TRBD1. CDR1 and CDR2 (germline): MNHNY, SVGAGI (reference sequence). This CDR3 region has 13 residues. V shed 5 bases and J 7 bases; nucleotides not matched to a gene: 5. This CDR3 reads CASSTRQGQPQHF. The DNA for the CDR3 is TGTGCCAGCAGTACCCGACAGGGACAGCCCCAGCATTTT.

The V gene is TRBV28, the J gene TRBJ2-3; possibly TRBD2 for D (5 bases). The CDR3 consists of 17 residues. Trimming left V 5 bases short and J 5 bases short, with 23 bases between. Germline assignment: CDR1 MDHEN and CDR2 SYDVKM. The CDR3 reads CASSPRTRLSLRDTQYF. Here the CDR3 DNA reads TGTGCCAGCAGTCCCCGGACTCGGCTCTCCCTCCGAGATACGCAGTATTTT.

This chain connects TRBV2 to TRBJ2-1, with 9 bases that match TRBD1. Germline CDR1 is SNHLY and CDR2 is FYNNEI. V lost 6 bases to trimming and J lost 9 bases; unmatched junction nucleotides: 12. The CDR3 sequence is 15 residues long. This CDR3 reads CASSVPGQGSGEQFF. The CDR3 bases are TGTGCCAGCAGCGTCCCGGGACAGGGATCGGGTGAGCAGTTCTTC.

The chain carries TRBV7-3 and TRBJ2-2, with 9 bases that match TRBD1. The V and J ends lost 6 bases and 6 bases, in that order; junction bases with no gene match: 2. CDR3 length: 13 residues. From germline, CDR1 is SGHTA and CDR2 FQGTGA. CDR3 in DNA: TGTGCCAGCAGAGGGACAGGGTCCGGGGAGCTGTTTTTT. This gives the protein CASRGTGSGELFF.

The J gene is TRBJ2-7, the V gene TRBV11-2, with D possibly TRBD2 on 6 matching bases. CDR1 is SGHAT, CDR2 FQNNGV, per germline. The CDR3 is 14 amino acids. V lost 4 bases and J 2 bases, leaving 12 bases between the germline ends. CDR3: CASSSAGTTYEQYF. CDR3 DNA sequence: TGTGCCAGCAGCTCCGCGGGGACGACCTACGAGCAGTACTTC.

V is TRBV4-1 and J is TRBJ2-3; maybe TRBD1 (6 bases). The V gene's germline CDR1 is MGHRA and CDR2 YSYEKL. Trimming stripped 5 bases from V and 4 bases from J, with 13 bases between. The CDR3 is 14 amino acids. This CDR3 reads CASSTQGGADTQYF. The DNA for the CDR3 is TGCGCCAGCAGCACACAGGGTGGCGCAGATACGCAGTATTTT.

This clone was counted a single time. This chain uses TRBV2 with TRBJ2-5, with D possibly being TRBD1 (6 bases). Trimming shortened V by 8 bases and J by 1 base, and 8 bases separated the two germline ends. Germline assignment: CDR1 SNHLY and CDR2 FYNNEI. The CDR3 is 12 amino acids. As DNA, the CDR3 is TGTGCCAGCGGGGACATCCAAGAGACCCAGTACTTC. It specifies CASGDIQETQYF.

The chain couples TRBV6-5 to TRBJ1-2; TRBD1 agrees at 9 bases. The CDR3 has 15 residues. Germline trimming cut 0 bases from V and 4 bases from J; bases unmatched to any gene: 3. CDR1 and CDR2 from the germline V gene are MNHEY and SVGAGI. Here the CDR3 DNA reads TGTGCCAGCAGTTACTCCACAGGGGGCGGCTATGGCTACACCTTC. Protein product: CASSYSTGGGYGYTF.

CDR3 DNA sequence: TGTGCCAGCAGTTCCCTCGCCGGGGGGGCTTGGGAGACCCAGTACTTC. This sequence encodes CASSSLAGGAWETQYF. The gene calls are TRBV28 and TRBJ2-5, with 8 bases fitting TRBD2. Germline loops: CDR1 MDHEN, CDR2 SYDVKM. Germline trimming cut 4 bases from V and 5 bases from J; bases unmatched to any gene: 12. This CDR3 is built from 16 residues.

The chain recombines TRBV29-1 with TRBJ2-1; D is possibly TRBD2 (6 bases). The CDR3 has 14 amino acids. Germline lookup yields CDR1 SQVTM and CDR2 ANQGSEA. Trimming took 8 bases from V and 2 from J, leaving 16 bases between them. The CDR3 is CSLGGSGPYNEQFF. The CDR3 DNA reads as TGCAGCTTGGGGGGTTCCGGCCCCTACAATGAGCAGTTCTTC.

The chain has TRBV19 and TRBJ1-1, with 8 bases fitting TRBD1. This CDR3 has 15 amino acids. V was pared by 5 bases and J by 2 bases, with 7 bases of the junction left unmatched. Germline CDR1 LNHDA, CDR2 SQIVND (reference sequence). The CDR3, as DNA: TGTGCCAGTAGTCCTATGACAGGGGTCAACACTGAAGCTTTCTTT. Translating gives CASSPMTGVNTEAFF.